This T cell receptor beta chain originates from a study of blood T cell repertoires in COVID-19. As for the study in general: Samples representing acute and convalescent COVID-19 were sourced from the United States, Italy and Spain. In each case, the material was cDNA or gDNA derived from T cells, B-cell-depleted T cells, or PBMCs.

Germline V gene data show CDR1 as LNHDA and CDR2 as SQIVND (reference sequence). The CDR3 totals 14 residues. Trimming shortened V by 6 bases and J by 9 bases, and 15 bases separated the two germline ends. Recruited during active infection, patients (from Seattle) were subsequently followed longitudinally. In the authors' workflow: Counts of nucleated cells, estimated from reference gene primer amplification, were obtained. The table came from immunoSEQ multiplex PCR; TCRdb's copy has only in-frame clones and leaves some out. Clonal size and the V and J genes are those of that table, whereas D and trimming came from the DNA. Of 150,000 to 200,000 clones in the sample, around four fifths were seen once.

The receptor's source is a woman between 65 and 79 years old with COVID-19, enrolled during active disease. The chain uses TRBV19 and TRBJ1-6, with D hard to call. Sequencing used peripheral blood. The CDR3 sequence: CASSVASGSSPLHF. The DNA of the CDR3 is TGTGCCAGTAGCGTCGCCAGTGGGAGTTCACCCCTCCACTTT.